This TCR beta chain was profiled in a study of brain T cells in children with intractable seizures. The study, taken as a whole, reports: Known viral epitope-specific CDR3s closely matched each case's top public brain CDR3.

V was shortened by 0 bases and J by 0 bases, with 15 bases between the two germline ends. This CDR3 is 19 amino acids long. Germline V gene data show CDR1 as LGHNA and CDR2 as YNFKEQ. This table comes from immunoSEQ multiplex PCR, and its TCRdb copy is limited to in-frame clones, with some not included. The sample has over 7,500 clones, roughly 71% seen once. Notes on this clone: Its antigen is still unknown.

Surgery cases with the highest brain T cell transcript signatures were chosen for sequencing. The source was resected brain tissue, collected at surgery. The chain recombines TRBV4-2 with TRBJ2-6, with D possibly matching TRBD2 (6 bases). The receptor's source is a girl aged 2 to 9 with tuberous sclerosis and intractable seizures. The CDR3 DNA sequence: TGTGCCAGCAGCCAAGAGGAGGGTAGAGGGAACTCTGGGGCCAACGTCCTGACTTTC. Amino acid sequence: CASSQEEGRGNSGANVLTF.